Listed here are 26 T cell receptor beta chains from one sample, sequenced in a study of cytotoxic CD8 clonotypes in ibrutinib-treated CLL. Sequencing used immunoSEQ multiplex PCR; TCRdb keeps in-frame clones, though not all of them. The table records some 200,000 clones, over 60% of them present only once. Sequenced here: PBMCs, sampled after 24 months of ibrutinib treatment. These receptors were collected from a human donor with chronic lymphocytic leukemia.

This CDR3 reads CASSYSSSIGYTF. The CDR3 nucleotides are TGTGCCAGCAGTTACTCATCCAGTATCGGCTACACCTTC. The chain uses TRBV6-5 and TRBJ1-2; D is unclear. Germline lookup yields CDR1 MNHEY and CDR2 SVGAGI. The V end was cut by 0 bases, the J end by 8 bases, with 10 bases between. This CDR3 comprises 13 residues.

V gene TRBV19 combines with J gene TRBJ1-5; 8 bases match TRBD1. The CDR3 loop spans 15 amino acids. The J segment lost 6 bases and the V segment lost 9 bases, leaving 13 bases of the junction unmatched. Germline V gene sequence: CDR1 LNHDA, CDR2 SQIVND (reference sequence). CDR3 in DNA: TGTGCCAGCAGTTGGGTGGACAGGGAAAGTCAGCCCCAGCATTTT. Amino acid sequence: CASSWVDRESQPQHF.

In DNA form, the CDR3 reads TGCAGTGCTGGACTAGCGGGGCCCTCCTACGAGCAGTACTTC. It specifies CSAGLAGPSYEQYF. The genes are TRBV29-1 and TRBJ2-7; 12 bases map to TRBD2. The CDR3 sequence is 14 residues long. Germline V gives CDR1 SQVTM, CDR2 ANQGSEA.

This clone has only a few counts. The chain recombines TRBV9 with TRBJ1-1; tentatively, D is TRBD1 (5 bases). The germline CDR1 and CDR2 sequences are SGDLS and YYNGEE. The CDR3 totals 15 residues. V was trimmed by 0 bases and J by 0 bases, leaving 9 bases between them. The CDR3 reads CASSVVAGLNTEAFF. The CDR3 DNA follows: TGTGCCAGCAGCGTAGTCGCAGGGCTGAACACTGAAGCTTTCTTT.

The rearrangement joins TRBV18 to TRBJ2-3; D is possibly TRBD2 (6 bases). Deletions cut 8 bases from V and 5 bases from J, with 17 bases between. CDR3 length equals 14 residues. Germline V gene sequence: CDR1 KGHSH, CDR2 LQKENI. The DNA for the CDR3 is TGTGCCAGCATCGGCGGGACTCGGGAAGATACGCAGTATTTT. This codes for CASIGGTREDTQYF. The whole variable domain, remainder taken from reference TRBV18 and TRBJ2-3, is NAGVMQNPRHLVRRRGQEARLRCSPMKGHSHVYWYRQLPEEGLKFMVYLQKENIIDESGMPKERFSAEFPKEGPSILRIQQVVRGDSAAYFCASIGGTREDTQYFGPGTRLTVL.

The chain uses TRBV27 and TRBJ1-2; TRBD1 might be the D (5 bases). Trimming removed 3 bases from V and 7 bases from J, with 15 bases in between. Looked up from germline, CDR1 is MNHEY and CDR2 is SMNVEV (reference sequence). This CDR3 has 14 residues. CDR3 nucleotide sequence: TGTGCCAGCAGTTTCCGGGCAGGGCAGAGTGGCTACACCTTC. Translation: CASSFRAGQSGYTF.

The chain recombines TRBV27 with TRBJ2-7, with unresolved D. This CDR3 comprises 14 residues. The ends were cut back, 2 bases at V and 5 bases at J, with 13 bases in the middle. CDR1 and CDR2 from the germline V gene are MNHEY and SMNVEV (reference sequence). For the CDR3, the DNA is TGTGCCAGCAGTTTAGGGTTTACCGAGAACGAGCAGTACTTC. Translation: CASSLGFTENEQYF.

J is TRBJ1-1 and V is TRBV6-4, with TRBD1 identical over 8 bases. Per germline, CDR1 MRHNA and CDR2 SNTAGT. V lost 6 bases, J lost 0 bases, and 6 bases stayed unmatched. This CDR3 is 15 amino acids long. In nucleotides, the CDR3 is TGTGCCAGCAGAGCACGACAGGGGATGAACACTGAAGCTTTCTTT. The encoded protein is CASRARQGMNTEAFF.

The rearrangement uses TRBV6-5 and TRBJ2-4, with D possibly TRBD2 on 5 matching bases. Deletions cut 6 bases from V and 8 bases from J, with 8 bases between. The germline gives CDR1 MNHEY, CDR2 SVGAGI. The CDR3 totals 11 residues. The CDR3: CASSLGDIQYF. In DNA form, the CDR3 reads TGTGCCAGCAGCCTCGGGGACATTCAGTACTTC.

V gene TRBV2 combines with J gene TRBJ2-4; the D gene is possibly TRBD1 (5 bases). Germline-derived CDR1 and CDR2 are SNHLY and FYNNEI. Trimming took 6 bases from V and 4 from J, leaving 13 bases between them. The CDR3 extends over 14 amino acids. The CDR3 loop is CASRKTVAKNIQYF. The CDR3 DNA reads TGTGCCAGCAGGAAGACAGTTGCGAAAAACATTCAGTACTTC.

The V and J genes are TRBV10-2 and TRBJ2-4, with D perhaps TRBD1 or TRBD2 (5 bases each). The CDR3 contains 17 residues. V lost 6 bases and J 6 bases, leaving 24 bases between the germline ends. CDR1 and CDR2 (germline): WSHSY, SAAADI. CDR3 loop: CASSPVMWGKRGNIQYF. The CDR3 DNA is TGCGCCAGCAGCCCAGTGATGTGGGGGAAACGGGGAAACATTCAGTACTTC.

The chain uses TRBV7-3 and TRBJ2-5; 11 bases are a match to TRBD2. Trimming at V came to 5 bases and at J to 5 bases, leaving 7 bases not matched to a gene. The germline V gene has CDR1 SGHTA and CDR2 FQGTGA. The CDR3 has 15 amino acids. The CDR3 protein is CASSPTSGSGETQYF. CDR3 nucleotide sequence: TGTGCCAGCAGCCCCACTAGCGGGAGTGGTGAGACCCAGTACTTC. The full variable domain, in which reference TRBV7-3 and TRBJ2-5 provide the parts outside the CDR3, is GAGVSQTPSNKVTEKGKYVELRCDPISGHTALYWYRQSLGQGPEFLIYFQGTGAADDSGLPNDRFFAVRPEGSVSTLKIQRTERGDSAVYLCASSPTSGSGETQYFGPGTRLLVL.

In its sample, this clone was seen once. V and J are TRBV11-2 and TRBJ2-7, with D uncertain. This CDR3 has 13 amino acids. The V gene lost 2 bases and the J gene lost 3 bases, with 8 bases spanning the gap. Germline CDR1 SGHAT, CDR2 FQNNGV. CDR3 sequence (DNA): TGTGCCAGCAGCTTAAGTGATTACTACGAGCAGTACTTC. Its protein product is CASSLSDYYEQYF.

This clone has only a few counts. The chain recombines TRBV5-6 with TRBJ1-2; TRBD1 matches at 8 bases. Germline CDR1 and CDR2: SGHDT and YYEEEE. Trimming took 4 bases from V and 8 from J; bases not matched to a gene: 13. The CDR3 has 15 amino acids. The CDR3 protein is CASSPPGQGARGYTF. CDR3 bases: TGTGCCAGCAGCCCCCCCGGGCAGGGGGCTCGAGGCTACACCTTC.

The rearrangement links TRBV7-9 to TRBJ2-5; D is possibly TRBD1 (6 bases). CDR1 SEHNR and CDR2 FQNEAQ come from the germline V gene (reference sequence). The V end lost 5 bases, the J end lost 4 bases, and 14 bases lay between the germline ends. The CDR3 has 14 amino acids. The CDR3 region has the DNA TGTGCCAGCAGCCCCAACGGACAGTTAGAGACCCAGTACTTC. Translation gives CASSPNGQLETQYF.

This chain's CDR3 is CATTSYNEQFF. The CDR3 DNA follows: TGTGCCACCACGTCGTACAATGAGCAGTTCTTC. The rearrangement joins TRBV6-6 to TRBJ2-1, with D uncertain. The germline gives CDR1 MNHNY, CDR2 SVGAGI (reference sequence). Trimming cost V 10 bases and J 4 bases, with 8 bases left between them. The CDR3 contains 11 residues.

This clone was recorded a few times. V usage is TRBV2 and J usage is TRBJ2-3; D is perhaps TRBD1 (5 bases). V shed 7 bases and J shed 7 bases, with 18 bases lying between them. This CDR3 comprises 14 residues. Germline values: CDR1 SNHLY, CDR2 FYNNEI. The CDR3 reads CASISTDRPHTQYF. The CDR3, as DNA: TGTGCCAGCATATCGACCGACAGACCCCATACGCAGTATTTT.

This chain links TRBV7-3 with TRBJ2-1; 9 bases map to TRBD1. Germline V gene sequence: CDR1 SGHTA, CDR2 FQGTGA. CDR3 length: 15 residues. The V and J ends lost 4 bases and 3 bases, in that order; junction bases with no gene match: 4. The CDR3 loop reads CASSYTGGVYNEQFF. The CDR3 nucleotides are TGTGCCAGCAGCTATACAGGGGGCGTCTACAATGAGCAGTTCTTC.

The chain joins TRBV6-1 to TRBJ2-5, with D tentatively TRBD2 (6 bases). The CDR3 has 14 amino acids. V lost 7 bases and J lost 5, with 17 bases in between. Germline lookup yields CDR1 MNHNS and CDR2 SASEGT. In DNA, the CDR3 is TGTGCCAGCATCCGGGCGGGATGGGGGGAGACCCAGTACTTC. Translated: CASIRAGWGETQYF.

This chain links TRBV19 with TRBJ1-5; D is uncertain. V was clipped by 5 bases and J by 5 bases, with 7 bases between them. Germline CDR1 LNHDA, CDR2 SQIVND (reference sequence). The CDR3 runs to 12 residues. The DNA of the CDR3 is TGTGCCAGTAGTCCCCGGGATCAGCCCCAGCATTTT. Its translation is CASSPRDQPQHF.

The gene calls are TRBV2 and TRBJ1-1, with a weak D call TRBD1 (6 bases). The ends were cut back, 7 bases at V and 11 bases at J, with 14 bases in the middle. CDR1 SNHLY and CDR2 FYNNEI come from the germline V gene. The CDR3 spans 11 residues. CDR3 in DNA: TGTGCCAGCAAACAGGGAGTGGGTGCTTTCTTT. It yields the protein CASKQGVGAFF.

The table lists this clone with a few counts. The V and J genes are TRBV9 and TRBJ2-5, with D perhaps TRBD1 or TRBD2 (6 bases each). Germline V CDR1 and CDR2: SGDLS, YYNGEE. The CDR3 is 14 residues long. The V end lost 0 bases, the J end lost 5 bases, and 11 bases lay between the germline ends. The CDR3 loop is CASSVDGGLETQYF. For the CDR3, the DNA is TGTGCCAGCAGCGTAGATGGGGGGCTGGAGACCCAGTACTTC.

This chain connects TRBV10-3 to TRBJ2-5; 12 bases are shared with TRBD2. V trimming: 6 bases; J trimming: 5 bases; junction bases outside the gene matches: 4. The germline V gene encodes CDR1 ENHRY and CDR2 SYGVKD. The length of the CDR3 is 14 residues. The CDR3 loop reads CAIRTSGSVETQYF. The CDR3 DNA is TGTGCCATCAGGACTAGCGGGAGTGTGGAGACCCAGTACTTC.

This sequence joins TRBV7-2 and TRBJ2-3; 9 bases are a match to TRBD1. V was pared by 5 bases and J by 4 bases, with 7 bases of the junction left unmatched. Germline CDR1 and CDR2: SGHTA and FQGNSA. This CDR3 is 15 amino acids long. CDR3 protein: CASSPQGARADTQYF. CDR3 in DNA: TGTGCCAGCAGCCCACAGGGGGCGCGTGCAGATACGCAGTATTTT. Based on the CDR3 plus reference TRBV7-2 and TRBJ2-3, the full variable domain is GAGVSQSPSNKVTEKGKDVELRCDPISGHTALYWYRQSLGQGLEFLIYFQGNSAPDKSGLPSDRFSAERTGGSVSTLTIQRTQQEDSAVYLCASSPQGARADTQYFGPGTRLTVL.

The chain is built from TRBV13 and TRBJ2-3, with TRBD2 matching 14 bases. This CDR3 spans 17 amino acids. V shed 6 bases and J 2 bases; nucleotides not matched to a gene: 7. The germline CDR1 and CDR2 sequences are PRHDT and FYEKMQ (reference sequence). The DNA for the CDR3 is TGTGCCAGCAGGAAGGGACTAGCGGGAGTCAACACAGATACGCAGTATTTT. This encodes CASRKGLAGVNTDTQYF.

V is TRBV9 and J is TRBJ2-7, with 11 positions matching TRBD2. The CDR3 is made up of 13 amino acids. Germline V gene sequence: CDR1 SGDLS, CDR2 YYNGEE. After removal of 3 bases from V and 6 bases from J, the junction contained 2 bases not matched to a gene. CDR3 bases: TGTGCCAGCAGCGCCGGGACTAGCGGCGAGCAGTACTTC. Amino acids: CASSAGTSGEQYF.